The rows below give T cell receptor beta chains drawn from one sample of a study of blood T cell repertoires in COVID-19. This table comes from immunoSEQ multiplex PCR, and its TCRdb copy is limited to in-frame clones, with some not included. The data hold around 130,000 clones, with approximately 81% observed a single time. Sequenced material: peripheral blood. The receptors were gathered from a man aged 60-69 years with acute or convalescent COVID-19. Each CDR3 is given with its conserved first and last residue. Fields, in order: clone size, D gene, V gene, J gene, CDR3 protein, CDR3 DNA. D genes are given only for firm matches. Clone size is given for some rows only: seen once, a few or many times, or a class if the clone is expanded.

.	.	TRBV2	TRBJ2-7	CASRGRQVSYEQYF	TGTGCCAGCAGAGGCAGGCAAGTCTCCTACGAGCAGTACTTC
.	.	TRBV5-1	TRBJ1-1	CASTMQGSVTEAFF	TGCGCCAGCACCATGCAGGGGTCGGTCACTGAAGCTTTCTTT
.	.	TRBV13	TRBJ2-1	CASSLGAGRIITGEQFF	TGTGCCAGCAGCTTAGGGGCGGGGAGAATCATTACGGGTGAGCAGTTCTTC
.	TRBD1	TRBV6-5	TRBJ2-7	CASSPGTGSYEQYF	TGTGCCAGCAGTCCCGGGACAGGCTCCTACGAGCAGTACTTC
.	TRBD2	TRBV9	TRBJ2-1	CASSVGLAGVEQFF	TGTGCCAGCAGCGTAGGGCTAGCGGGAGTGGAGCAGTTCTTC
.	.	TRBV6-5	TRBJ2-5	CASSYSGETQYF	TGTGCCAGCAGTTACTCCGGGGAGACCCAGTACTTC
.	.	TRBV5-1	TRBJ1-3	CASSPSGTVLSGNTIYF	TGCGCCAGCAGCCCTTCAGGCACAGTGCTCTCTGGAAACACCATATATTTT
.	TRBD2	TRBV2	TRBJ2-7	CASSLAGGEREQYF	TGTGCCAGCAGTTTAGCGGGAGGGGAACGGGAGCAGTACTTC
.	.	TRBV29-1	TRBJ1-6	CSVRLREYSPLHF	TGCAGCGTCCGACTAAGGGAATATTCACCCCTCCACTTT
.	.	TRBV4-1	TRBJ1-2	CASSLEAGRGANYGYTF	TGCGCCAGCAGCCTGGAGGCGGGAAGGGGCGCTAACTATGGCTACACCTTC
.	TRBD1	TRBV30	TRBJ1-5	CAWSETGGENQPQHF	TGTGCCTGGAGTGAGACAGGGGGAGAAAATCAGCCCCAGCATTTT
.	.	TRBV20-1	TRBJ1-1	CSASQNTEAFF	TGCAGTGCTAGTCAGAACACTGAAGCTTTCTTT
.	.	TRBV28	TRBJ1-6	CASRIQGEGSPLHF	TGTGCCAGCAGGATACAGGGTGAGGGCTCACCCCTCCACTTT
.	TRBD1	TRBV30	TRBJ1-2	CAWSTGAGYTF	TGTGCCTGGAGTACAGGGGCCGGCTACACCTTC
.	.	TRBV10-1	TRBJ2-2	CASSDVAGLGTGELFF	TGCGCCAGCAGTGATGTGGCAGGGTTAGGCACCGGGGAGCTGTTTTTT
.	TRBD2	TRBV28	TRBJ2-1	CASSTGLALVNEQFF	TGTGCCAGCAGCACGGGACTAGCCCTGGTTAATGAGCAGTTCTTC
.	TRBD1	TRBV5-4	TRBJ1-2	CASSFPRQGIYGYTF	TGTGCCAGCAGCTTCCCTCGACAGGGGATCTATGGCTACACCTTC
.	.	TRBV4-1	TRBJ2-7	CASSQLANPYEQYF	TGCGCCAGCAGCCAACTAGCGAACCCCTACGAGCAGTACTTC
.	TRBD1	TRBV19	TRBJ1-2	CASSLEGTETRYTF	TGTGCCAGTAGTCTCGAGGGGACAGAGACCCGCTACACCTTC
.	.	TRBV11-2	TRBJ2-7	CASSLSSIYEQYF	TGTGCCAGCAGCTTAAGTAGCATTTACGAGCAGTACTTC
few	TRBD2	TRBV9	TRBJ2-1	CASSEGLAGQEQFF	TGTGCCAGCAGCGAGGGACTAGCGGGACAGGAGCAGTTCTTC
.	.	TRBV6-5	TRBJ1-1	CATWFGVTEAFF	TGTGCCACCTGGTTCGGTGTCACTGAAGCTTTCTTT
.	TRBD1	TRBV5-4	TRBJ1-2	CASSFPGQGAYGYTF	TGTGCCAGCAGCTTCCCGGGACAGGGGGCCTATGGCTACACCTTC
.	TRBD2	TRBV18	TRBJ2-7	CASSPSSGNLYEQYF	TGTGCCAGCTCACCGTCTAGCGGGAACCTCTACGAGCAGTACTTC
.	TRBD2	TRBV19	TRBJ2-2	CASSIGSGTDTGELFF	TGTGCCAGTAGTATAGGTAGCGGGACCGACACCGGGGAGCTGTTTTTT
.	TRBD1	TRBV7-8	TRBJ1-4	CASSPLQDRENEKLFF	TGTGCCAGCAGCCCTTTACAGGACAGGGAGAATGAAAAACTGTTTTTT
.	TRBD1	TRBV11-3	TRBJ2-1	CASSPRRDRGLNEQFF	TGTGCCAGCAGCCCCCGGCGGGACAGGGGGCTGAATGAGCAGTTCTTC
.	TRBD2	TRBV7-2	TRBJ2-7	CASSLVWEGYEQYF	TGTGCCAGCAGCCTCGTATGGGAGGGCTACGAGCAGTACTTC
.	.	TRBV7-2	TRBJ1-3	CASTQRSGSFNTIYF	TGTGCCAGCACCCAGAGGTCAGGGTCGTTCAACACCATATATTTT
.	TRBD2	TRBV19	TRBJ2-1	CASSIESGGGNNEQFF	TGTGCCAGTAGTATAGAGAGCGGGGGGGGTAACAATGAGCAGTTCTTC